One and the same sample provided the 12 T cell receptor beta chains below, sequenced in a study of Ad26.COV2.S vaccination and SARS-CoV-2 variants. The method was immunoSEQ multiplex PCR; TCRdb's version includes in-frame clones alone and lacks a portion of them. The sample lists hundreds of thousands of clones; roughly 84% were seen once. Documented treatment: 15 to 20 received Ad26.COV2.S at low or high dose, single or two shots; several received placebo; per-sample allocation not given. The samples were gathered on day 63 after the first injection of vaccine or placebo. Here the sequenced sample was peripheral blood, taken in a trial of Ad26.COV2.S vaccine versus placebo. The source is a person aged 18 to 59 who received the Ad26.COV2.S COVID-19 vaccine or a placebo.

The chain uses TRBV28 and TRBJ1-2, with D possibly TRBD1 on 5 matching bases. Trimming removed 4 bases from V and 7 bases from J, with 19 bases in between. This CDR3 has 15 residues. CDR1 is MDHEN, CDR2 SYDVKM, per germline. The DNA of the CDR3 is TGTGCCAGCAGTTCTAGTAAAGGGGCCCTTGGTGGCTACACCTTC. It codes for CASSSSKGALGGYTF.

The chain carries TRBV6-5 and TRBJ2-1, with 7 bases fitting TRBD2. V shed 0 bases and J 0 bases; nucleotides not matched to a gene: 2. The CDR3 has 16 amino acids. The germline V gene has CDR1 MNHEY and CDR2 SVGAGI. The CDR3 here is CASSYSGGISYNEQFF. The CDR3 DNA reads TGTGCCAGCAGTTACTCCGGGGGGATCTCCTACAATGAGCAGTTCTTC.

The V and J genes are TRBV10-3 and TRBJ2-1, with TRBD2 identical over 9 bases. Trimming cost V 10 bases and J 4 bases; bases outside gene matches: 20. Germline assignment: CDR1 ENHRY and CDR2 SYGVKD. This CDR3 spans 18 amino acids. The CDR3 loop reads CATTTRAGGKLGYNEQFF. The DNA for the CDR3 is TGTGCCACCACGACCCGAGCGGGAGGAAAATTAGGGTACAATGAGCAGTTCTTC.

This chain links TRBV5-1 with TRBJ2-1; 9 nucleotides agree with TRBD2. The CDR3 consists of 13 residues. Germline CDR1 and CDR2: SGHRS and YFSETQ. The J segment lost 13 bases and the V segment lost 2 bases, leaving 7 bases of the junction unmatched. CDR3: CASSLPGAGGQFF. CDR3 nucleotides: TGCGCCAGCAGCTTACCGGGAGCGGGGGGCCAGTTCTTC.

J is TRBJ2-3 and V is TRBV27; D uncertain. V was cut by 4 bases and J by 0 bases, with 11 bases left in between. The CDR3 is made up of 15 amino acids. The V gene's germline CDR1 is MNHEY and CDR2 SMNVEV (reference sequence). CDR3 protein: CASSWASSSTDTQYF. The DNA for the CDR3 is TGTGCCAGCAGTTGGGCCTCGTCTAGCACAGATACGCAGTATTTT.

The rearrangement joins TRBV19 to TRBJ2-3; TRBD2 matches at 7 bases. Trimming cost V 3 bases and J 2 bases; bases outside gene matches: 11. The germline V gene has CDR1 LNHDA and CDR2 SQIVND (reference sequence). CDR3 size: 17 residues. CDR3 sequence: CASSIGPGREPTDTQYF. DNA for the CDR3: TGTGCCAGTAGTATCGGCCCCGGGCGGGAGCCCACAGATACGCAGTATTTT.

The V and J genes are TRBV6-2 or TRBV6-3 and TRBJ1-5, with D possibly TRBD1 on 5 matching bases. Trimming removed 1 base from V and 2 bases from J, with 9 bases in between. The CDR3 spans 15 residues. Germline lookup yields CDR1 MNHEY and CDR2 SVGEGT. CDR3 residues: CASSYWGTGNQPQHF. CDR3 bases: TGTGCCAGCAGTTACTGGGGCACTGGCAATCAGCCCCAGCATTTT.

The genes are TRBV3-1 (or the pseudogene TRBV3-2) and TRBJ2-4; 8 bases line up with TRBD2. In germline, CDR1 is LGHDT, CDR2 YNNKEL (reference sequence). The CDR3 extends over 15 amino acids. The ends lost 0 bases at V and 9 bases at J; junction bases unmatched: 7. The CDR3 loop reads CASSQEVLRGGIQYF. The CDR3 coding sequence is TGTGCCAGCAGCCAAGAAGTGCTCCGGGGGGGCATTCAGTACTTC.

V usage is TRBV6-6 and J usage is TRBJ2-7; maybe TRBD2 (6 bases). The germline V gene encodes CDR1 MNHNY and CDR2 SVGAGI (reference sequence). The ends were cut back, 6 bases at V and 1 base at J, with 10 bases in the middle. The CDR3 has 13 residues. The CDR3 reads CASSRGSSYEQYF. CDR3 nucleotide sequence: TGTGCCAGCAGCCGGGGGTCGTCCTACGAGCAGTACTTC.

The CDR3 spells CASSLGTNPDYEQYF. CDR3 DNA sequence: TGTGCCAGCAGCCTAGGCACTAATCCAGACTACGAGCAGTACTTC. The chain carries TRBV4-2 and TRBJ2-7, with no clear D. Trimming pared 4 bases from V and 3 bases from J, leaving 16 bases between. CDR3 size: 15 residues. The germline V gene has CDR1 LGHNA and CDR2 YNFKEQ.

This clone has only one observation. The V call is TRBV11-3, the J call TRBJ2-1; 7 bases are shared with TRBD1. J lost 3 bases, V lost 5 bases, and 4 bases had no gene match. Germline assignment: CDR1 SGHNT and CDR2 YENEEA. The CDR3 has 14 residues. In DNA form, the CDR3 reads TGTGCCAGCAGCCGGGACAGAGTCTACAATGAGCAGTTCTTC. It translates to CASSRDRVYNEQFF.

The V gene is TRBV6-5, the J gene TRBJ1-2, with D possibly TRBD1 on 5 matching bases. V dropped 0 bases and J dropped 1 base, with 12 bases sitting between them. The germline V gene encodes CDR1 MNHEY and CDR2 SVGAGI. This CDR3 has 16 amino acids. CDR3 nucleotides: TGTGCCAGCAGTTACTCGTCCGGGACTCTTAACTATGGCTACACCTTC. It codes for CASSYSSGTLNYGYTF.